Listed below are T cell receptor beta chains from one sample, sequenced in a study of cytomegalovirus exposure and HLA in healthy donors. Data came from immunoSEQ multiplex PCR; TCRdb stores just in-frame clones and leaves some out. The sample has 55,000 to 75,000 clones; around 73% are singletons. Sequenced sample: PBMCs. The receptors were gathered from a girl aged 5-17 years in good health and CMV-seropositive. The CDR3 runs from the conserved cysteine through the conserved F or W. The order of the fields is J gene, D gene, V gene, clone size, CDR3 DNA, CDR3 protein. D genes are given only for firm matches. The size entry is marked missing in some rows and otherwise reads once, few, many or a size class.

TRBJ2-1 | TRBD2 | TRBV7-9 | few | TGTGCCAGCAGCTCGACTAGCGGGAGAGTTGATGAGCAGTTCTTC | CASSSTSGRVDEQFF
TRBJ2-7 | TRBD1 | TRBV11-2 | - | TGTGCCAGCAGCCAGGGCGGGACAGGGGTCGAGCAGTACTTC | CASSQGGTGVEQYF
TRBJ2-1 | - | TRBV29-1 | - | TGCAGCGTCCCACCGGCGGTGGCCTACAATGAGCAGTTCTTC | CSVPPAVAYNEQFF
TRBJ2-7 | - | TRBV27 | - | TGTGCCAGCAGTTTCGCACCCAGTTACGAGCAGTACTTC | CASSFAPSYEQYF
TRBJ2-1 | TRBD2 | TRBV6-5 | few | TGTGCCAGCAGTTACCCCGGGCTAGCGGGGATCAATGAGCAGTTCTTC | CASSYPGLAGINEQFF
TRBJ2-5 | - | TRBV7-2 | - | TGTGCCAGCAGCCCGCGGGTTGGAGAGACCCAGTACTTC | CASSPRVGETQYF
TRBJ2-7 | - | TRBV15 | - | TGTGCCACCAGCAGAGATCTGGACAGTGATATCTACGAGCAGTACTTC | CATSRDLDSDIYEQYF
TRBJ2-7 | - | TRBV28 | - | TGTGCCAGCAGTCATGGTGGAGGCGAGCAGTACTTC | CASSHGGGEQYF
TRBJ2-7 | - | TRBV5-1 | - | TGCGCCAGCAGCTTGGGCCAGGGCCCCCGGGACGAGCAGTACTTC | CASSLGQGPRDEQYF
TRBJ1-1 | - | TRBV7-9 | few | TGTGCCAGCAGCTTAGAGACTCGGAGGACTGAAGCTTTCTTT | CASSLETRRTEAFF
TRBJ1-4 | TRBD1 | TRBV28 | - | TGTGCCAGCAGTTTATGGGGGGACAGGGACGAAAAACTGTTTTTT | CASSLWGDRDEKLFF
TRBJ2-7 | TRBD2 | TRBV28 | - | TGTGCCAGCACCCCTAGGCTAGCGGGAGATGGCGAGCAGTACTTC | CASTPRLAGDGEQYF
TRBJ1-5 | - | TRBV19 | - | TGTGCCAGTTGGAGGGGTGGGAGTCAGCCCCAGCATTTT | CASWRGGSQPQHF
TRBJ1-2 | - | TRBV5-1 | - | TGCGCCAGCAGCTTGGGGGGACTCTATGGCTACACCTTC | CASSLGGLYGYTF
TRBJ2-3 | TRBD2 | TRBV7-2 | - | TGTGCCAGCAGCTTAGGAAGACTAGCGGGGGGCACAGATACGCAGTATTTT | CASSLGRLAGGTDTQYF
TRBJ2-5 | - | TRBV21-1 | few | TGTGCCAGCAGCAAAGTTGATCTAGGCAGCTTCTTGTACCAAGAGACCCAGTACTTC | CASSKVDLGSFLYQETQYF
TRBJ1-4 | - | TRBV7-2 | - | TGTGCCAGCACAAGAAACAGTGGAGAAAAACTGTTTTTT | CASTRNSGEKLFF
TRBJ2-1 | - | TRBV9 | - | TGTGCCAGCAGCGTAGGTGACTTTACCTACAATGAGCAGTTCTTC | CASSVGDFTYNEQFF
TRBJ2-3 | TRBD2 | TRBV18 | - | TGTGCCAGCTCACCACTAGCGGGAGTGGCAGATACGCAGTATTTT | CASSPLAGVADTQYF
TRBJ2-1 | TRBD1 | TRBV12-5 | - | TGTGCTAGTGGGGACAGGGGGCCTTACAATGAGCAGTTCTTC | CASGDRGPYNEQFF
TRBJ1-4 | TRBD1 | TRBV5-8 | - | TGTGCCAGCAGCCGACCAGGGGGAAGTCGAGAAAAACTGTTTTTT | CASSRPGGSREKLFF